One and the same sample provided the 30 T cell receptor beta chains below, sequenced in a study of blood T cell repertoires in COVID-19. Here immunoSEQ multiplex PCR was the method, and the copy in TCRdb shows in-frame clones only, minus some. The sample has about 150,000 clones, approximately 90% seen once; the top ten hold around 15%. Sequenced input: peripheral blood. These TCRs come from a man aged 18 to 35 with COVID-19, enrolled during active disease.

The genes are TRBV7-2 and TRBJ2-1; 14 nucleotides agree with TRBD2. CDR3 size: 14 residues. V shed 9 bases, J shed 6 bases, and the junction held 4 bases outside the gene matches. The germline gives CDR1 SGHTA, CDR2 FQGNSA. This chain's CDR3 is CASRLAGGRNEQFF. CDR3 in DNA: TGTGCCAGTCGACTAGCGGGAGGGCGCAATGAGCAGTTCTTC. The whole variable domain, remainder taken from reference TRBV7-2 and TRBJ2-1, is GAGVSQSPSNKVTEKGKDVELRCDPISGHTALYWYRQSLGQGLEFLIYFQGNSAPDKSGLPSDRFSAERTGGSVSTLTIQRTQQEDSAVYLCASRLAGGRNEQFFGPGTRLTVL.

The chain links TRBV5-1 to TRBJ1-1; D unresolved. This CDR3 spans 15 amino acids. Germline loops: CDR1 SGHRS, CDR2 YFSETQ. The ends were cut back, 4 bases at V and 7 bases at J, with 20 bases in the middle. The DNA of the CDR3 is TGCGCCAGCAGCCAGGAGGGAAATAGGCTCAGTGAAGCTTTCTTT. Residues: CASSQEGNRLSEAFF.

The chain joins TRBV5-6 to TRBJ1-6; D is uncertain. CDR1 is SGHDT and CDR2 is YYEEEE in the germline V gene. V shed 4 bases and J shed 10 bases, with 12 bases lying between them. The CDR3 extends over 13 amino acids. CDR3 in amino acids: CASSRGGSSPLHF. CDR3 DNA sequence: TGTGCCAGCAGCCGGGGTGGATCATCACCCCTCCACTTT.

V is TRBV15 and J is TRBJ1-6; 12 bases are a match to TRBD1. The CDR3 has 15 residues. V lost 3 bases and J lost 10; bases outside the gene matches: 4. CDR1 and CDR2 (germline): LNHNV, YYDKDF (reference sequence). CDR3 in DNA: TGTGCCACCAGCAGGGGACAGGGGGCTGAATCACCCCTCCACTTT. It encodes CATSRGQGAESPLHF.

The chain employs TRBV6-5 and TRBJ2-7; possible D gene TRBD1, 5 bases. The CDR3 is 15 residues long. Germline-derived CDR1 and CDR2 are MNHEY and SVGAGI. The germline V and J ends were trimmed by 7 bases and 0 bases, with 16 bases remaining between them. This CDR3 reads CASIRQSMSSYEQYF. The CDR3 DNA reads as TGTGCCAGCATCCGACAGTCAATGAGCTCCTACGAGCAGTACTTC.

The chain carries TRBV6-5 and TRBJ2-5; 7 nucleotides align to TRBD2. CDR3 length: 14 amino acids. Germline V CDR1 and CDR2: MNHEY, SVGAGI. J lost 1 base, V lost 4 bases, and 3 bases had no gene match. CDR3 DNA sequence: TGTGCCAGCAGTTTCACTAGCGCCCAAGAGACCCAGTACTTC. Protein: CASSFTSAQETQYF.

The chain recombines TRBV7-3 with TRBJ2-1; D might be TRBD2 (5 bases). The CDR3 spans 15 residues. V was clipped by 1 base and J by 0 bases, with 7 bases between them. CDR1 is SGHTA and CDR2 is FQGTGA in the germline V gene. In DNA form, the CDR3 reads TGTGCCAGCAGCTTAATGGACTCCTCCTACAATGAGCAGTTCTTC. It is translated as CASSLMDSSYNEQFF.

J is TRBJ2-1 and V is TRBV9; TRBD2 might be the D (5 bases). The CDR3 extends over 15 amino acids. Germline V gives CDR1 SGDLS, CDR2 YYNGEE. The germline V and J ends were trimmed by 5 bases and 0 bases, with 12 bases remaining between them. The CDR3 protein is CASSGLGSSYNEQFF. Written as DNA, the CDR3 is TGTGCCAGCAGTGGACTTGGGAGCTCCTACAATGAGCAGTTCTTC.

This chain uses TRBV7-2 with TRBJ2-2, with TRBD2 as a possible D gene (6 bases). V dropped 1 base and J dropped 0 bases, with 18 bases sitting between them. Looked up from germline, CDR1 is SGHTA and CDR2 is FQGNSA. This CDR3 is 19 amino acids long. The CDR3 DNA follows: TGTGCCAGCAGCTTAGACCCTCGAGCGGGCCCATCGAACACCGGGGAGCTGTTTTTT. Translating it yields CASSLDPRAGPSNTGELFF.

V is TRBV29-1 and J is TRBJ1-2; D possibly corresponds to TRBD1 (6 bases). The V gene's germline CDR1 is SQVTM and CDR2 ANQGSEA. The CDR3 is 14 amino acids. The germline V and J ends were trimmed by 5 bases and 7 bases, with 20 bases remaining between them. In DNA, the CDR3 is TGCAGCGTTCGAGGTGGGGGCACACATGGTGGCTACACCTTC. This gives the protein CSVRGGGTHGGYTF. The full variable domain, completed using reference TRBV29-1 and TRBJ1-2, is SAVISQKPSRDICQRGTSLTIQCQVDSQVTMMFWYRQQPGQSLTLIATANQGSEATYESGFVIDKFPISRPNLTFSTLTVSNMSPEDSSIYLCSVRGGGTHGGYTFGSGTRLTVV.

V usage is TRBV30 and J usage is TRBJ2-2, with 9 bases aligning to TRBD1. The CDR3 loop spans 17 amino acids. J was trimmed by 6 bases and V by 1 base; bases with no gene match: 12. Looked up from germline, CDR1 is GTSNPN and CDR2 is SVGIG (reference sequence). The CDR3 reads CAWSALTGGDLAGELFF. The CDR3, as DNA: TGTGCCTGGAGTGCCCTCACAGGGGGCGACCTCGCCGGGGAGCTGTTTTTT.

To note about this clone: This CDR3 is also generated by other DNA sequences in the sample. The chain uses TRBV27 and TRBJ2-2; TRBD1 matches at 9 bases. V lost 0 bases, J lost 1 base, and 0 bases stayed unmatched. Germline assignment: CDR1 MNHEY and CDR2 SMNVEV (reference sequence). This CDR3 comprises 16 residues. DNA of the CDR3: TGTGCCAGCAGTTTATCGACAGGGGGGAACACCGGGGAGCTGTTTTTT. Protein sequence: CASSLSTGGNTGELFF.

The rearrangement uses TRBV7-6 and TRBJ2-3; 8 bases match TRBD2. Germline V lookup: CDR1 SGHVS, CDR2 FNYEAQ. V was clipped by 1 base and J by 2 bases; unmatched bases: 5. This CDR3 contains 16 residues. The CDR3 DNA is TGTGCCAGCAGCTTAGAAGTTAGCGGGAACACAGATACGCAGTATTTT. Translation: CASSLEVSGNTDTQYF. Based on the CDR3 plus reference TRBV7-6 and TRBJ2-3, the full variable domain is GAGVSQSPRYKVTKRGQDVALRCDPISGHVSLYWYRQALGQGPEFLTYFNYEAQQDKSGLPNDRFSAERPEGSISTLTIQRTEQRDSAMYRCASSLEVSGNTDTQYFGPGTRLTVL.

The chain links TRBV7-2 to TRBJ2-3; TRBD1 matches at 8 bases. The CDR3 consists of 15 residues. V dropped 3 bases and J dropped 2; count of bases not matched to a gene: 4. Per germline, CDR1 SGHTA and CDR2 FQGNSA. The CDR3 sequence: CASSLRGQDTDTQYF. As DNA, the CDR3 is TGTGCCAGCAGCTTGAGGGGACAGGACACAGATACGCAGTATTTT. Complete variable domain (other parts from reference TRBV7-2 and TRBJ2-3): GAGVSQSPSNKVTEKGKDVELRCDPISGHTALYWYRQSLGQGLEFLIYFQGNSAPDKSGLPSDRFSAERTGGSVSTLTIQRTQQEDSAVYLCASSLRGQDTDTQYFGPGTRLTVL.

There are a few counts of this clone. The CDR3 region is CASSYFLSYQPGLPTYEQYF. The CDR3 DNA sequence: TGTGCCAGCAGCTATTTCCTCTCCTATCAACCGGGACTCCCGACATACGAGCAGTACTTC. This chain links TRBV28 with TRBJ2-7, with D perhaps matching TRBD2 (6 bases). The CDR3 has 20 residues. Trimming pared 6 bases from V and 4 bases from J, leaving 34 bases between. The germline gives CDR1 MDHEN, CDR2 SYDVKM.

The chain joins TRBV7-2 to TRBJ2-7, with TRBD2 as a possible D gene (6 bases). The CDR3 length is 15 residues. The V and J ends lost 1 base and 5 bases respectively, with 15 bases between them. CDR1 is SGHTA and CDR2 is FQGNSA in the germline V gene. This CDR3 is CASSLGGRGPHEQYF. DNA of the CDR3: TGTGCCAGCAGCTTAGGCGGGCGGGGCCCCCACGAGCAGTACTTC.

V is TRBV7-8 and J is TRBJ1-1, with no clear D. Germline CDR1 SGHVS, CDR2 FQNEAQ. CDR3 length equals 15 residues. V was shortened by 5 bases and J by 0 bases, with 13 bases between the two germline ends. The CDR3 here is CASSLWRVMNTEAFF. CDR3 DNA sequence: TGTGCCAGCAGCCTGTGGCGGGTTATGAACACTGAAGCTTTCTTT.

This chain uses TRBV3-1 (or the pseudogene TRBV3-2) with TRBJ2-5; maybe TRBD2 (6 bases). This CDR3 contains 14 residues. In germline, CDR1 is LGHDT, CDR2 YNNKEL (reference sequence). Trimming took off 11 bases at V and 2 bases at J, with 18 bases between the two ends. CDR3 DNA: TGTGCCGCCAGGTCGTTTGCGGGGCAAGAGACCCAGTACTTC. This translates into CAARSFAGQETQYF.

CDR3 loop: CASSLVLDEQFF. DNA of the CDR3: TGTGCCAGCAGTTTGGTACTCGATGAGCAGTTCTTC. The rearrangement uses TRBV12-3 or TRBV12-4 and TRBJ2-1; no clear D. The CDR3 is made up of 12 amino acids. Trimming cost V 3 bases and J 8 bases, with 8 bases left between them.

J is TRBJ2-1 and V is TRBV5-4; the match to TRBD2 covers 10 bases. V shed 0 bases and J 0 bases; nucleotides not matched to a gene: 12. Germline assignment: CDR1 SGHNT and CDR2 YYREEE (reference sequence). The CDR3 contains 20 residues. The CDR3 region is CASSLGPLAGGLSSYNEQFF. CDR3 sequence (DNA): TGTGCCAGCAGCTTGGGCCCCTTAGCGGGAGGCTTAAGCTCCTACAATGAGCAGTTCTTC. The entire variable domain, with the rest obtained from reference TRBV5-4 and TRBJ2-1, is as follows: ETGVTQSPTHLIKTRGQQVTLRCSSQSGHNTVSWYQQALGQGPQFIFQYYREEENGRGNFPPRFSGLQFPNYSSELNVNALELDDSALYLCASSLGPLAGGLSSYNEQFFGPGTRLTVL.

J is TRBJ2-1 and V is TRBV4-1; TRBD1 might be the D (6 bases). This CDR3 comprises 17 residues. Germline CDR1 reads MGHRA; CDR2 reads YSYEKL. V was trimmed by 6 bases and J by 0 bases, leaving 18 bases between them. CDR3 residues: CASRDLQGKSSYNEQFF. The CDR3 DNA reads as TGCGCCAGCAGGGACCTTCAGGGGAAGAGCTCCTACAATGAGCAGTTCTTC.

J is TRBJ2-7 and V is TRBV5-6; the match to TRBD1 covers 7 bases. V lost 2 bases to trimming and J lost 2 bases; unmatched junction nucleotides: 4. Germline loops: CDR1 SGHDT, CDR2 YYEEEE. There are 14 residues in the CDR3. The CDR3 bases are TGTGCCAGCAGCTTCGGACAGGTGACCTACGAGCAGTACTTC. This encodes CASSFGQVTYEQYF.

This clone was observed a few times. This chain links TRBV10-1 with TRBJ2-2; 10 nucleotides align to TRBD1. Germline V gene lookup returns CDR1 WNHNN and CDR2 SYGVQD (reference sequence). The CDR3 runs to 15 residues. V shed 6 bases and J 7 bases; nucleotides not matched to a gene: 8. The CDR3 coding sequence is TGCGCCAGCAGCCCTGACAGGGGGCTGAGCGGGGAGCTGTTTTTT. Translated, it gives CASSPDRGLSGELFF.

The chain recombines TRBV19 with TRBJ1-5; the D gene is possibly TRBD1 (6 bases). This CDR3 has 13 residues. V gave up 6 bases and J gave up 6 bases, with 12 bases separating them. Germline V gene lookup returns CDR1 LNHDA and CDR2 SQIVND (reference sequence). The CDR3 DNA follows: TGTGCCAGTAGAGGGACATTGGGTCAGCCCCAGCATTTT. Its translation: CASRGTLGQPQHF.

This rearrangement joins TRBV27 to TRBJ2-2; D is unclear. Trimming left V 2 bases short and J 8 bases short, with 9 bases between. From germline, CDR1 is MNHEY and CDR2 SMNVEV (reference sequence). This CDR3 spans 13 amino acids. CDR3 DNA sequence: TGTGCCAGCAGTTTAACTGCCTTTGGGGAGCTGTTTTTT. This gives the protein CASSLTAFGELFF.

J is TRBJ2-1 and V is TRBV6-6; D unclear. Trimming cost V 2 bases and J 5 bases, with 4 bases left between them. CDR1 MNHNY and CDR2 SVGAGI come from the germline V gene (reference sequence). The CDR3 runs to 12 residues. In DNA form, the CDR3 reads TGTGCCAGCAGTTACCCCAACAATGAGCAGTTCTTC. Translation gives CASSYPNNEQFF.

This chain links TRBV5-1 with TRBJ2-5; TRBD2 aligns across 8 bases. Germline CDR1 and CDR2: SGHRS and YFSETQ. The CDR3 length is 14 residues. The J segment lost 1 base and the V segment lost 4 bases, leaving 3 bases of the junction unmatched. CDR3 in amino acids: CASSPGGGQETQYF. In nucleotides, the CDR3 is TGCGCCAGCAGCCCCGGGGGGGGCCAAGAGACCCAGTACTTC.

This clone was recorded once. The CDR3 loop reads CASSSIGLPYNEQFF. DNA for the CDR3: TGTGCCAGCAGTTCGATTGGACTTCCGTACAATGAGCAGTTCTTC. The chain is built from TRBV28 and TRBJ2-1; maybe TRBD2 (5 bases). V dropped 4 bases and J dropped 4 bases, with 14 bases sitting between them. CDR3 length: 15 residues. Per the germline V gene, CDR1 is MDHEN and CDR2 is SYDVKM.

This chain connects TRBV9 to TRBJ2-7; 8 positions match TRBD2. This CDR3 region has 16 residues. Germline loops: CDR1 SGDLS, CDR2 YYNGEE. V trimming: 3 bases; J trimming: 0 bases; junction bases outside the gene matches: 8. The CDR3 protein is CASSEGLGTSSYEQYF. Written as DNA, the CDR3 is TGTGCCAGCAGCGAGGGATTGGGGACTAGCTCCTACGAGCAGTACTTC.

The rearrangement uses TRBV29-1 and TRBJ2-1; D is unclear. Per the germline V gene, CDR1 is SQVTM and CDR2 is ANQGSEA. This CDR3 has 12 amino acids. The V and J ends lost 2 bases and 8 bases respectively, with 10 bases between them. The CDR3 sequence is CSVEKLSDEQFF. The CDR3 nucleotides are TGCAGCGTTGAAAAACTATCGGATGAGCAGTTCTTC.